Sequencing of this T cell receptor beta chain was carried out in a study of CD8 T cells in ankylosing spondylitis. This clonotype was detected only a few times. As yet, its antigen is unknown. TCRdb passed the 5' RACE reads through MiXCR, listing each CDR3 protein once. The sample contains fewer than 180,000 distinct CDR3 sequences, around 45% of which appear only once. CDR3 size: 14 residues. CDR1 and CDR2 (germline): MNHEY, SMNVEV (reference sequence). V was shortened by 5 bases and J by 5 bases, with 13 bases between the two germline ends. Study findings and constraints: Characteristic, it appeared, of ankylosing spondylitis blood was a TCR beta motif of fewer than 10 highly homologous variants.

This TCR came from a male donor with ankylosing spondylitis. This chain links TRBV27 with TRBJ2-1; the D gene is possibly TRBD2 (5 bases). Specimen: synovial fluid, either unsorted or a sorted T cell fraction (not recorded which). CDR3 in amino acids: CASSRGLGDNEQFF. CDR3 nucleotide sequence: TGTGCCAGCAGTAGAGGGCTCGGGGACAATGAGCAGTTCTTC.